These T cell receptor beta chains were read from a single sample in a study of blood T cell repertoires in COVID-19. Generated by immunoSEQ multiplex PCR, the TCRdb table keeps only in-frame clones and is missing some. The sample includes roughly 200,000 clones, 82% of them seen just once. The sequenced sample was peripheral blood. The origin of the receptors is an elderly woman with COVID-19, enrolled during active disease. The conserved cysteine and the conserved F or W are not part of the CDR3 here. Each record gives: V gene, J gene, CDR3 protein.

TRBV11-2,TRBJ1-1,ASSLAGGEAF
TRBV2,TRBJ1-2,ASSLPYT
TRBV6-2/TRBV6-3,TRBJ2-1,ASSPSGRTTYNEQF
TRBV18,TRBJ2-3,ASSPGTGTTDTQY
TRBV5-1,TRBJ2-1,ASSFMAGEYNEQF
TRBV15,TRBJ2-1,ATSRGWGLAGLNEQF
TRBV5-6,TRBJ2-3,ASSWGRRGFTDTQY
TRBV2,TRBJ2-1,ASRVRLAGISNEQF
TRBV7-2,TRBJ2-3,ASSPRLAGEAQY
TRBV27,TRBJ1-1,AAASISSRREAF
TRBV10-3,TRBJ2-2,AIGGTSDAGELF
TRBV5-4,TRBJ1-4,ASQKQGSNEKLF
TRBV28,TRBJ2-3,ASSSATSGHTDTQY
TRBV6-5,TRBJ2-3,ASSYSGGSGTDTQY